This entry features one T cell receptor (beta chain) sequence. The data stem from a study of blood T cell repertoires in COVID-19. Original processing methods: Reference gene primer amplification gave estimated nucleated cell counts. Sequenced by immunoSEQ multiplex PCR; TCRdb stores in-frame clones only, minus some. The V and J calls and clone size were taken over from that table, and D and trimming were inferred from the DNA. Of under 200,000 clones listed, 65% to 90% were seen once; the top ten hold less than 2%. This clonotype was obtained from a human donor in a cohort sampled during active COVID-19. Sequences were obtained from peripheral blood.

The CDR3 region is CSVRSGTGKAFF. The CDR3 DNA is TGCAGCGTCCGGTCAGGGACAGGGAAAGCTTTCTTT. The genes are TRBV29-1 and TRBJ1-1; 9 bases are shared with TRBD1. Per the germline V gene, CDR1 is SQVTM and CDR2 is ANQGSEA. The CDR3 is 12 amino acids. With V trimmed by 6 bases and J by 9 bases, 8 bases remained unmatched.